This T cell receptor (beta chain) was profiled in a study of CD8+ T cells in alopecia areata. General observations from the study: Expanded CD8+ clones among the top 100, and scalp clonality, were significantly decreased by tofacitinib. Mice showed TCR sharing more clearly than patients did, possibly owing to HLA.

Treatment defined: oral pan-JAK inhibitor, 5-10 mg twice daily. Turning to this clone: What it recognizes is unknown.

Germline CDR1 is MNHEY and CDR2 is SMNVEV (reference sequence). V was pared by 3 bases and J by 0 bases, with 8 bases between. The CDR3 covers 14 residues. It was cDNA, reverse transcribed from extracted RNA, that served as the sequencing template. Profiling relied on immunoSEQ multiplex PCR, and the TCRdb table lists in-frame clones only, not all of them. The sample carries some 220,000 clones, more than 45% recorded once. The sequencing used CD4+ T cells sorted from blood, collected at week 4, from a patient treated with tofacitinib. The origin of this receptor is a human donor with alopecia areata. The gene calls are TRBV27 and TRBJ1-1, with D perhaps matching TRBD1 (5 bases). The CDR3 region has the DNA TGTGCCAGCAGTTTGCAGGGCATGAACACTGAAGCTTTCTTT. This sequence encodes CASSLQGMNTEAFF.